The present TCR beta chain was sequenced within a study of OX40 agonist ivuxolimab in advanced cancers. The CDR3 runs to 14 residues. Germline CDR1 GTSNPN, CDR2 SVGIG (reference sequence). V lost 0 bases to trimming and J lost 5 bases; unmatched junction nucleotides: 4. General study points: In CD8+ T cells, expanded clones were on average more numerous than in CD4+.

As to this clone: No antigen is known for it.

TCRdb's table, derived via immunoSEQ multiplex PCR, lists solely in-frame clones and lacks some. The sample carries about 52,000 clones, 80% to 90% recorded once. No patient had autoimmune disease or received systemic immunosuppression. With baseline, cycle 4 day 1, and cycle 7 day 1 as timepoints, blood was sampled. The chain couples TRBV30 to TRBJ2-4, with 7 bases fitting TRBD1. The material was CD4+ or CD8+ T cells sorted from blood, obtained in a trial of the OX40 agonist ivuxolimab. The receptor's source is an adult with an advanced solid tumor such as melanoma, head and neck, liver or kidney cancer. The CDR3, as DNA: TGTGCCTGGAGTGTGGGGGACAGACAAAACATTCAGTACTTC. Translated: CAWSVGDRQNIQYF.